The T cell receptor beta chain described here comes from a study of blood T cell repertoires in COVID-19. Overall study context: Some COVID-19 samples were acute and others convalescent; all came from the United States, Italy and Spain. T cells, B-cell-depleted T cells, or PBMCs provided the cDNA or gDNA that served as material.

In the authors' workflow: Reference gene primers were amplified, and this amplification served to estimate nucleated cell counts. Profiled with immunoSEQ multiplex PCR; TCRdb holds only in-frame clones, not every one. The V and J calls and clone size come from that table; D and trimming were worked out from the DNA. Of around 450,000 clones in the sample, 75% to 90% were seen once. Germline CDR1 is SNHLY and CDR2 is FYNNEI. V shed 4 bases and J 7 bases; nucleotides not matched to a gene: 3. The CDR3 covers 13 residues. This sequence originates from a young woman with acute or convalescent COVID-19. The sequenced material came from peripheral blood. The V and J genes are TRBV2 and TRBJ1-2; TRBD1 aligns across 10 bases. CDR3 sequence (DNA): TGTGCCAGCAGTGGACAGGGGGCTCTTGGCTACACCTTC. Protein sequence: CASSGQGALGYTF.